A selection of T cell receptor beta chains follows, all from one sample in a study of blood T cells in healthy people across ages. TCRdb independently ran MiXCR on the 5' RACE reads; one entry per CDR3 protein. The table has hundreds of thousands of distinct CDR3 sequences, 45% to 50% seen once. Specimen: blood. The source of these receptors is a woman aged 55-70 years in good health. Each CDR3 is given with its conserved first and last residue.

TRBV4-3	TRBJ2-1	CASSQDWREGPNEQFF
TRBV2	TRBJ2-6	CASSRDRYLSGANVLTF
TRBV3-1	TRBJ1-2	CASSQMWAPGKGYTF
TRBV5-1	TRBJ2-7	CASSLGDWGSYEQYF
TRBV6-2/TRBV6-3	TRBJ2-4	CASEAAALGAENIQYF
TRBV21-1	TRBJ2-1	CASSTQREPPSDEQFF
TRBV18	TRBJ2-1	CASSPSKDNEQFF
TRBV4-2	TRBJ2-7	CASSQVETGGLYEQYF
TRBV4-3	TRBJ2-1	CASSQDSGGEQFF
TRBV7-2	TRBJ1-2	CASGADRDYGYTF
TRBV7-9	.	CASSPKVGTYNEQYF
TRBV5-1	TRBJ1-5	CASSPGQPNQPQHF
TRBV5-1	TRBJ2-7	CASSMDRPGYEQYF
TRBV10-3	TRBJ2-5	CAITTDSYNEQYF
TRBV2	TRBJ1-1	CASSRGGGREAFF
TRBV20-1	TRBJ1-2	CSARVTGSINYGYTF
TRBV10-3	TRBJ2-3	CAISPRGAATDTQYF
TRBV9	TRBJ2-1	CASSVDAGLAGSGDNEQFF
TRBV20-1	TRBJ2-1	CSARALAPGGNEQFF
TRBV11-2	TRBJ1-3	CASSLAGISGNTIYF
TRBV7-2	TRBJ1-1	CASSTQLQGTAEAFF
TRBV4-2	TRBJ2-1	CASSQALASSYNEQFF
TRBV25-1	TRBJ2-3	CATSVEGTQYF
TRBV20-1	TRBJ2-7	CSARGSEYEQYF
TRBV6-1	TRBJ2-7	CASSPNIAGSYEQYF
TRBV5-1	TRBJ1-1	CASSLGGSVNTATEAFF
TRBV7-2	TRBJ2-2	CASLPIANTGELFF
TRBV20-1	TRBJ2-7	CSTTPSSYEQYF
TRBV7-9	TRBJ2-7	CASSLAQSGTSSYEQYF
TRBV29-1	TRBJ2-5	CSVPWGLLQETQYF
TRBV2	TRBJ1-1	CASSEDTTDTEAFF
TRBV15	TRBJ2-1	CATSRDRDRAYNEQFF
TRBV7-2	TRBJ2-7	CASSSRTGGGQGSYEQYF
TRBV3-1	TRBJ2-3	CASSQGLASTDTQYF
TRBV4-3	TRBJ2-7	CASSHGQGNYEQYF
TRBV7-9	TRBJ2-7	CASSFLAGVDLEQYF
TRBV3-1	.	CASSQTSGRARETQYF